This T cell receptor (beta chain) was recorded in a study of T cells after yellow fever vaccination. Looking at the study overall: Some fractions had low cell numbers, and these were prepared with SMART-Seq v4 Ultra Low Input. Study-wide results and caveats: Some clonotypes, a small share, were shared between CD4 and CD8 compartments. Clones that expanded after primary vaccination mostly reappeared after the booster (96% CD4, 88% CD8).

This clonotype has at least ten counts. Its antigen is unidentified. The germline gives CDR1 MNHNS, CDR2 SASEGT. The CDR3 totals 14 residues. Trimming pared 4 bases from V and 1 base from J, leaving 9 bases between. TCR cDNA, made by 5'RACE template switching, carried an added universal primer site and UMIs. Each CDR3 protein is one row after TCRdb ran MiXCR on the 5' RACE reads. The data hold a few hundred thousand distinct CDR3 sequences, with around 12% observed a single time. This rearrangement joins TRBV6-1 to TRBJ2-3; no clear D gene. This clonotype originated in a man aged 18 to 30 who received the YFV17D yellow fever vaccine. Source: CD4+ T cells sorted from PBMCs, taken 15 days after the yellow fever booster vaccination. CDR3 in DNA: TGTGCCAGCAGTGGGACCTCGGGCACAGATACGCAGTATTTT. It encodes CASSGTSGTDTQYF.